This passage covers 25 T cell receptor beta chains from one sample sequenced in a study of cytomegalovirus exposure and HLA in healthy donors. Use of 60 Vbeta and 13 Jbeta primers characterized the PCR. Assay: immunoSEQ multiplex PCR; the TCRdb copy retains only in-frame clones and omits some. The table records under 150,000 clones, about four fifths of them present only once. Sequencing was performed on PBMCs. All receptors derive from a man aged 18-30 years in good health and CMV-seronegative.

This CDR3 is CASSAGEFRAQYF. Here the CDR3 DNA reads TGTGCCAGCAGCGCAGGGGAATTTCGCGCTCAGTACTTC. J is TRBJ2-4 and V is TRBV11-3; possibly TRBD1 for D (6 bases). The V and J ends lost 5 bases and 12 bases respectively, with 17 bases between them. Germline V gene lookup returns CDR1 SGHNT and CDR2 YENEEA. The CDR3 spans 13 residues.

The rearrangement links TRBV30 to TRBJ2-3; 8 nucleotides match TRBD1. The length of the CDR3 is 15 residues. V lost 3 bases to trimming and J lost 2 bases; unmatched junction nucleotides: 7. Germline CDR1 is GTSNPN and CDR2 is SVGIG (reference sequence). The CDR3 region is CAWSERTGPTDTQYF. CDR3 DNA sequence: TGTGCCTGGAGCGAAAGGACAGGGCCCACAGATACGCAGTATTTT. The variable domain in full, completed from reference TRBV30 and TRBJ2-3, reads SQTIHQWPATLVQPVGSPLSLECTVEGTSNPNLYWYRQAAGRGLQLLFYSVGIGQISSEVPQNLSASRPQDRQFILSSKKLLLSDSGFYLCAWSERTGPTDTQYFGPGTRLTVL.

The rearrangement joins TRBV30 to TRBJ2-7, with 7 bases lining up with TRBD1. Germline-derived CDR1 and CDR2 are GTSNPN and SVGIG (reference sequence). V was pared by 5 bases and J by 4 bases, with 8 bases of the junction left unmatched. The CDR3 runs to 13 residues. CDR3 nucleotides: TGTGCCTGGGCCTTAAGGGGGCTTTACGAGCAGTACTTC. Amino acids: CAWALRGLYEQYF.

The rearrangement uses TRBV7-9 and TRBJ2-1; TRBD2 might be the D (5 bases). The length of the CDR3 is 13 residues. Germline V CDR1 and CDR2: SEHNR, FQNEAQ (reference sequence). Trimming cost V 1 base and J 8 bases, with 9 bases left between them. CDR3 sequence (DNA): TGTGCCAGCAGCTTAGGCGGGCACGATGAGCAGTTCTTC. This sequence encodes CASSLGGHDEQFF.

The chain recombines TRBV7-9 with TRBJ2-7, with a possible D match to TRBD2 (6 bases). V gave up 5 bases and J gave up 2 bases, with 13 bases separating them. Germline values: CDR1 SEHNR, CDR2 FQNEAQ (reference sequence). The CDR3 has 14 amino acids. The CDR3 sequence: CASSPRDSTYEQYF. The CDR3 coding sequence is TGTGCCAGCAGCCCCCGGGACTCAACCTACGAGCAGTACTTC.

V is TRBV28 and J is TRBJ2-5; tentative D call: TRBD1 (6 bases). The V and J ends lost 4 bases and 2 bases respectively, with 17 bases between them. Germline V gene lookup returns CDR1 MDHEN and CDR2 SYDVKM. The CDR3 contains 16 residues. The CDR3 here is CASSSLPTGEQETQYF. For the CDR3, the DNA is TGTGCCAGCAGTTCCCTGCCGACAGGCGAGCAAGAGACCCAGTACTTC.

V usage is TRBV2 and J usage is TRBJ2-3; no reliable D call. The V end was cut by 4 bases, the J end by 0 bases, with 17 bases between. Per germline, CDR1 SNHLY and CDR2 FYNNEI. This CDR3 comprises 17 residues. CDR3 in amino acids: CASSVVAVTTSTDTQYF. The DNA for the CDR3 is TGTGCCAGCAGTGTGGTGGCGGTCACGACTAGCACAGATACGCAGTATTTT.

CDR3 loop: CAWRAGGYTF. DNA of the CDR3: TGTGCCTGGAGAGCAGGTGGCTACACCTTC. The chain couples TRBV30 to TRBJ1-2; D is uncertain. The CDR3 length is 10 residues. Between the trimmed V and J ends, which lost 3 bases and 7 bases, there was a span of 6 bases. Looked up from germline, CDR1 is GTSNPN and CDR2 is SVGIG (reference sequence).

The genes are TRBV7-2 and TRBJ1-2, with TRBD1 matching 7 bases. CDR1 is SGHTA, CDR2 FQGNSA, per germline. The CDR3 contains 16 residues. V dropped 4 bases and J dropped 0; count of bases not matched to a gene: 8. CDR3 DNA: TGTGCCAGCAGCTGGCCCCCCACAGGGGCTAACTATGGCTACACCTTC. It translates to CASSWPPTGANYGYTF.

For the CDR3, the DNA is TGTGCCAGCCGACCACAGGGTAACACCGGGGAGCTGTTTTTT. Translated: CASRPQGNTGELFF. The chain carries TRBV6-5 and TRBJ2-2, with D possibly being TRBD1 (6 bases). The germline V gene has CDR1 MNHEY and CDR2 SVGAGI. V lost 8 bases, J lost 2 bases, and 12 bases lay in between. This CDR3 is 14 amino acids long.

The CDR3 loop reads CASSVAKTYGYTF. CDR3 DNA sequence: TGTGCCAGCAGCGTAGCTAAAACCTATGGCTACACCTTC. V gene TRBV9 combines with J gene TRBJ1-2; D gene ambiguous. The CDR3 contains 13 residues. Germline V gene sequence: CDR1 SGDLS, CDR2 YYNGEE. V gave up 0 bases and J gave up 4 bases, with 7 bases separating them.

The chain links TRBV9 to TRBJ2-1; TRBD2 matches 9 bases. CDR1 is SGDLS, CDR2 YYNGEE, per germline. V trimming: 3 bases; J trimming: 4 bases; junction bases outside the gene matches: 8. The CDR3 extends over 16 amino acids. The CDR3 protein is CASSGKSGGTYNEQFF. The DNA of the CDR3 is TGTGCCAGCAGCGGCAAAAGCGGGGGGACATACAATGAGCAGTTCTTC.

The genes are TRBV6-1 and TRBJ1-6; 10 bases fit TRBD1. The V and J ends lost 2 bases and 6 bases, in that order; junction bases with no gene match: 4. The CDR3 is 16 amino acids. Germline assignment: CDR1 MNHNS and CDR2 SASEGT. The CDR3 loop is CASSERGTGVNSPLHF. The DNA of the CDR3 is TGTGCCAGCAGTGAACGCGGGACAGGGGTTAATTCACCCCTCCACTTT.

The V gene is TRBV11-2, the J gene TRBJ1-1, with D uncertain. CDR1 and CDR2 from the germline V gene are SGHAT and FQNNGV. The V and J ends lost 1 base and 4 bases respectively, with 16 bases between them. The CDR3 extends over 16 amino acids. CDR3 protein: CASSLGERARSTEAFF. The DNA for the CDR3 is TGTGCCAGCAGCTTAGGGGAGAGGGCCAGGAGCACTGAAGCTTTCTTT.

The rearrangement links TRBV7-6 to TRBJ2-1; D uncertain. V lost 0 bases and J 6 bases, leaving 12 bases between the germline ends. The CDR3 extends over 15 amino acids. CDR1 is SGHVS and CDR2 is FNYEAQ in the germline V gene. CDR3 DNA: TGTGCCAGCAGCTTAGCTTCGACACAACCCAATGAGCAGTTCTTC. Its protein product is CASSLASTQPNEQFF.

This sequence joins TRBV29-1 and TRBJ1-1; D may be TRBD1 (6 bases). Trimming removed 4 bases at V and 8 bases at J, with 11 bases between. The germline CDR1 and CDR2 sequences are SQVTM and ANQGSEA. The CDR3 contains 11 residues. The CDR3 sequence: CSVGIDREAFF. The CDR3 region has the DNA TGCAGCGTTGGGATCGACAGGGAAGCTTTCTTT.

This chain links TRBV5-4 with TRBJ1-1, with a weak D call TRBD1 (6 bases). V lost 2 bases and J lost 7, with 15 bases in between. Germline V lookup: CDR1 SGHNT, CDR2 YYREEE (reference sequence). The CDR3 is 14 amino acids. The CDR3 bases are TGTGCCAGCAGCTTTGGATCAGGGGTTGGTGAAGCTTTCTTT. Protein sequence: CASSFGSGVGEAFF.

This clone occurred once. The J gene is TRBJ1-3, the V gene TRBV19; TRBD1 aligns across 10 bases. This CDR3 contains 15 residues. Germline-derived CDR1 and CDR2 are LNHDA and SQIVND (reference sequence). The trim removed 5 bases at V and 3 bases at J, leaving 4 bases unmatched. The CDR3 reads CASSAGTGVGNTIYF. The CDR3 DNA reads TGTGCCAGTAGTGCCGGGACAGGGGTTGGAAACACCATATATTTT.

The chain has TRBV25-1 and TRBJ2-7, with D unclear. This CDR3 comprises 12 residues. V shed 3 bases and J shed 6 bases, with 9 bases lying between them. Looked up from germline, CDR1 is MGHDK and CDR2 is SYGVNS. CDR3 loop: CASSEPPSEQYF. CDR3 bases: TGTGCCAGCAGTGAGCCTCCGAGCGAGCAGTACTTC.

J is TRBJ2-3 and V is TRBV29-1; 7 bases align to TRBD2. Trimming removed 7 bases from V and 3 bases from J; junction bases left unmatched: 10. The CDR3 loop spans 14 amino acids. Germline V gives CDR1 SQVTM, CDR2 ANQGSEA. CDR3: CSALWGGGTDTQYF. CDR3 DNA: TGCAGCGCCCTATGGGGGGGTGGTACAGATACGCAGTATTTT.

With regard to this clone: Sequence at one end of the junction differs from germline and may be a read error. The V gene is TRBV13, the J gene TRBJ1-3; possible D gene TRBD1, 5 bases. CDR3 length: 21 amino acids. Germline V gene sequence: CDR1 PRHDT, CDR2 FYEKMQ (reference sequence). The CDR3 sequence is CASSSKHGDSAPLFSGNAIYF. The DNA for the CDR3 is TGTGCCAGCAGCTCCAAACATGGGGACTCAGCCCCCTTATTCTCTGGAAACGCCATATATTTT.

J is TRBJ2-1 and V is TRBV11-3; 7 nucleotides align to TRBD1. Germline lookup yields CDR1 SGHNT and CDR2 YENEEA. The junction had 9 bases not matched to a gene; V was cut back by 4 bases and J by 15 bases. CDR3 length equals 12 residues. The CDR3 is CASSSRDSSLFF. CDR3 coding DNA: TGTGCCAGCAGCTCCCGGGACAGCTCTTTGTTCTTC.

The chain uses TRBV11-2 and TRBJ1-2; 10 bases map to TRBD1. CDR3 length equals 15 residues. V lost 1 base, J lost 7 bases, and 6 bases stayed unmatched. Germline-derived CDR1 and CDR2 are SGHAT and FQNNGV. The CDR3 DNA follows: TGTGCCAGCAGCTTAGGGGACAGGGGCTTTGGTGGCTACACCTTC. This translates into CASSLGDRGFGGYTF.

The chain uses TRBV30 and TRBJ1-4; 10 positions agree with TRBD1. The trim removed 6 bases at V and 6 bases at J, leaving 7 bases unmatched. This CDR3 is built from 14 residues. CDR1 and CDR2 (germline): GTSNPN, SVGIG (reference sequence). CDR3 bases: TGTGCCTGTCGTACCGACAGGGGGCATGAAAAACTGTTTTTT. This translates into CACRTDRGHEKLFF.

This chain joins TRBV7-2 and TRBJ2-7; D is unclear. V shed 3 bases and J shed 0 bases, with 15 bases lying between them. CDR1 and CDR2 from the germline V gene are SGHTA and FQGNSA. This CDR3 has 16 amino acids. The CDR3 region has the DNA TGTGCCAGCAGCTTTCGTCAAACGGGTGTCTCCTACGAGCAGTACTTC. Protein sequence: CASSFRQTGVSYEQYF.